This TCR beta chain was profiled in a study of blood T cell repertoires in COVID-19. Study-wide background: Spain, Italy and the United States supplied samples that represented acute and convalescent COVID-19. Nucleic acid was either cDNA or gDNA, and it came from T cells, B-cell-depleted T cells, or PBMCs.

Original methodology: Scientists estimated how many nucleated cells there were by amplifying reference gene primers. TCRdb's table, derived via immunoSEQ multiplex PCR, lists solely in-frame clones and lacks some. The DNA was the basis for D and trimming; V, J and clone size are from that table. The data contain under 100,000 clones, just under 85% of them singletons. Germline V gives CDR1 SGHKS, CDR2 YYEKEE (reference sequence). The CDR3 sequence is 11 residues long. Trimming removed 6 bases from V and 5 bases from J, with 8 bases in between. J is TRBJ1-2 and V is TRBV5-5; D is uncertain. This TCR was recovered from a man aged 45-65 years with acute or convalescent COVID-19. The specimen sequenced was peripheral blood. The CDR3: CASMREYGYTF. DNA for the CDR3: TGTGCCAGCATGAGGGAGTATGGCTACACCTTC. Filled out from reference TRBV5-5 and TRBJ1-2, the complete variable domain reads DAGVTQSPTHLIKTRGQQVTLRCSPISGHKSVSWYQQVLGQGPQFIFQYYEKEERGRGNFPDRFSARQFPNYSSELNVNALLLGDSALYLCASMREYGYTFGSGTRLTVV.